A single sample is the source of the 7 T cell receptor beta chains below, sequenced in a study of cytomegalovirus exposure and HLA in healthy donors listed by TCRdb under 2017. The library was built by means of the immunoSEQ multiplex PCR assay. For the multiplex PCR, a mixture combining 60 forward primers for TCR Vbeta segments and 13 reverse primers for TCR Jbeta segments was used. TCRdb mirrors the immuneACCESS table, restricted to in-frame sequences. Some clones are absent from its copies; in checked studies, under half trace to an unresolved V gene, and the reason for the others is unknown. The sample table holds around 60,000 clones, of which 75% were seen once. The ten largest clones add up to roughly 25% of the sample. The sequenced sample was PBMCs. These receptors were collected from a woman between 35 and 50 years old in good health and CMV-seropositive.

This clone occurred once. The chain uses TRBV27 and TRBJ2-5, with D maybe TRBD1 (5 bases). V was trimmed by 7 bases and J by 5 bases, leaving 17 bases between them. In germline, CDR1 is MNHEY, CDR2 SMNVEV (reference sequence). The CDR3 totals 14 residues. The CDR3 DNA reads as TGTGCCAGCACTACTTCAGGGCGGTGGGAGACCCAGTACTTC. Translated: CASTTSGRWETQYF.

The rearrangement uses TRBV19 and TRBJ1-5, with a possible D match to TRBD1 (5 bases). Germline CDR1 is LNHDA and CDR2 is SQIVND (reference sequence). The CDR3 contains 15 residues. V was pared by 1 base and J by 4 bases, with 11 bases between. CDR3 bases: TGTGCCAGTAGTATAGGGGGGACTTCAAATCAGCCCCAGCATTTT. This gives the protein CASSIGGTSNQPQHF.

The rearrangement links TRBV11-2 to TRBJ1-4; D is undetermined. From germline, CDR1 is SGHAT and CDR2 FQNNGV. This CDR3 is 12 amino acids long. Trimming stripped 5 bases from V and 5 bases from J, with 6 bases between. The CDR3, as DNA: TGTGCCAGCAGCAACAAGAATGAAAAACTGTTTTTT. Its protein product is CASSNKNEKLFF. Using reference TRBV11-2 and TRBJ1-4 for the parts outside the CDR3, the full variable domain is EAGVAQSPRYKIIEKRQSVAFWCNPISGHATLYWYQQILGQGPKLLIQFQNNGVVDDSQLPKDRFSAERLKGVDSTLKIQPAKLEDSAVYLCASSNKNEKLFFGSGTQLSVL.

The rearrangement uses TRBV7-9 and TRBJ2-1; perhaps TRBD2 as D (7 bases). This CDR3 contains 15 residues. V lost 1 base and J 7 bases, leaving 14 bases between the germline ends. In germline, CDR1 is SEHNR, CDR2 FQNEAQ (reference sequence). CDR3 region: CASSLGRGGQNEQFF. CDR3 DNA: TGTGCCAGCAGCTTAGGGAGGGGGGGCCAGAATGAGCAGTTCTTC.

The J gene is TRBJ1-1, the V gene TRBV6-1, with D possibly matching TRBD1 (6 bases). The germline V gene has CDR1 MNHNS and CDR2 SASEGT. V lost 4 bases, J lost 1 base, and 19 bases lay in between. This CDR3 has 17 residues. CDR3 nucleotide sequence: TGTGCCAGCAGTGCACAGGGACGGGCCAGGTGGAACACTGAAGCTTTCTTT. Amino acid sequence: CASSAQGRARWNTEAFF.

Written as DNA, the CDR3 is TGTGCCAGCACTGAGACAGCGAACACTGAAGCTTTCTTT. Translating gives CASTETANTEAFF. The chain uses TRBV6-5 and TRBJ1-1; D may be TRBD1 (5 bases). Germline V gene sequence: CDR1 MNHEY, CDR2 SVGAGI. The CDR3 is 13 residues long. V was shortened by 7 bases and J by 1 base, with 10 bases between the two germline ends.

This chain links TRBV30 with TRBJ2-7; D is perhaps TRBD1 (5 bases). Germline CDR1 reads GTSNPN; CDR2 reads SVGIG (reference sequence). This CDR3 region has 11 residues. With 2 bases removed from V and 7 bases from J, the gap between germline ends came to 9 bases. The CDR3 DNA sequence: TGTGCCTGGAGTACTCGACAGGAGCAGTACTTC. This sequence encodes CAWSTRQEQYF.